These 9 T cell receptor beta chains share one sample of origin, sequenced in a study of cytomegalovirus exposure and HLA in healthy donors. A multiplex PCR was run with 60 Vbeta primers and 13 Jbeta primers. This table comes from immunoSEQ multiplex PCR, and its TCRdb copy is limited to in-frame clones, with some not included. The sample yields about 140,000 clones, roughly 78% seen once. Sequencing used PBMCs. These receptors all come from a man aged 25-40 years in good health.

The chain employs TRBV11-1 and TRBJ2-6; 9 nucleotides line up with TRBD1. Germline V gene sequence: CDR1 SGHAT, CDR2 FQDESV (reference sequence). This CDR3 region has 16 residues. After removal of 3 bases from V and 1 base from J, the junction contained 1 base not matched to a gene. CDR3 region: CASSLGQGSGANVLTF. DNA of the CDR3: TGTGCCAGCAGCTTGGGACAGGGATCTGGGGCCAACGTCCTGACTTTC.

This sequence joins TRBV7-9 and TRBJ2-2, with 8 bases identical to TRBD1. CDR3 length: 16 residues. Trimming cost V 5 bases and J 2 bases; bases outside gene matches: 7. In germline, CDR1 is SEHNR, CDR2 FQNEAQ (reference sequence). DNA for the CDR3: TGTGCCAGCAGCCCAGAGGGGACAGGCAACACCGGGGAGCTGTTTTTT. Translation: CASSPEGTGNTGELFF.

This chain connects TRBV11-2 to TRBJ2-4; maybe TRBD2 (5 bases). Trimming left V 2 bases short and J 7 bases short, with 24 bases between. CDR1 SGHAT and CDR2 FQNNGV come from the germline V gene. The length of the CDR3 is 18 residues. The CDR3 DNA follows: TGTGCCAGCAGCTTACCCAAACCCCGAGGGAGACTGTGGAACATTCAGTACTTC. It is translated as CASSLPKPRGRLWNIQYF. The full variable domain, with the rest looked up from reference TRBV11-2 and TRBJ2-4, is EAGVAQSPRYKIIEKRQSVAFWCNPISGHATLYWYQQILGQGPKLLIQFQNNGVVDDSQLPKDRFSAERLKGVDSTLKIQPAKLEDSAVYLCASSLPKPRGRLWNIQYFGAGTRLSVL.

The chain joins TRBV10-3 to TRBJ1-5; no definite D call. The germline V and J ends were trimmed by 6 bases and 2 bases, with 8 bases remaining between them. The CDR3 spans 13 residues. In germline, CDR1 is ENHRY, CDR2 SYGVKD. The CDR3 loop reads CAISARGNQPQHF. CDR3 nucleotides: TGTGCCATCAGCGCCCGGGGCAATCAGCCCCAGCATTTT.

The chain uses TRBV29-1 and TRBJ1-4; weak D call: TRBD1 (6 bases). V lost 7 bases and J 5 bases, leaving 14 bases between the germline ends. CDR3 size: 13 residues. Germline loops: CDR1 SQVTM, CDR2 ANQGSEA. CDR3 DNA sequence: TGCAGCGCACAGGGAGCGAGGAATGAAAAACTGTTTTTT. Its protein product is CSAQGARNEKLFF.

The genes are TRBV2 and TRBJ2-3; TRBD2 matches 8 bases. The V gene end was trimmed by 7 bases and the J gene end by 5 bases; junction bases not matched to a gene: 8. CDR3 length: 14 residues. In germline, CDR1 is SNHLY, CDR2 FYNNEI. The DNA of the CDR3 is TGTGCCAGCACGAAGGCGGGAGGTGTAGATACGCAGTATTTT. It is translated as CASTKAGGVDTQYF.

CDR3 protein: CASSSTRTGAGETQYF. For the CDR3, the DNA is TGTGCCAGCAGTTCAACTCGGACAGGGGCAGGGGAGACCCAGTACTTC. This chain links TRBV2 with TRBJ2-5; the match to TRBD1 covers 9 bases. The CDR3 covers 16 residues. The junction had 12 bases not matched to a gene; V was cut back by 5 bases and J by 5 bases. Germline-derived CDR1 and CDR2 are SNHLY and FYNNEI. The full variable domain, completed using reference TRBV2 and TRBJ2-5, is EPEVTQTPSHQVTQMGQEVILRCVPISNHLYFYWYRQILGQKVEFLVSFYNNEISEKSEIFDDQFSVERPDGSNFTLKIRSTKLEDSAMYFCASSSTRTGAGETQYFGPGTRLLVL.

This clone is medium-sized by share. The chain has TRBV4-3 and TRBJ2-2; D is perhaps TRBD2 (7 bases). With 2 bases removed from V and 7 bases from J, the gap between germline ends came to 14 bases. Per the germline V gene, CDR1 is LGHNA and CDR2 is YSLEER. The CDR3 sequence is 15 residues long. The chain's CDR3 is CASSQLTGTNGELFF. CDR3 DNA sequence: TGCGCCAGCAGCCAACTAACAGGGACTAACGGGGAGCTGTTTTTT.

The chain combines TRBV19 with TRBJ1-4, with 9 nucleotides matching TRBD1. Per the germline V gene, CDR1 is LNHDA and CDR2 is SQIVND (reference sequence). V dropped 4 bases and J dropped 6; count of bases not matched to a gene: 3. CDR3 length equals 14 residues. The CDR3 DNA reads TGTGCCAGTAGTACAACAGGGGGCGATGAAAAACTGTTTTTT. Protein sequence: CASSTTGGDEKLFF.